The 13 T cell receptor beta chains below all came from one sample that was sequenced in a study of CD8+ T cells in alopecia areata. As the sequencing template, cDNA was produced by extracting RNA and reverse transcribing it. Using immunoSEQ multiplex PCR, the repertoire was profiled, and TCRdb retains in-frame clones only, with some absent. Of some 150,000 clones in the sample, roughly 63% were seen once. The treatment here: oral pan-JAK inhibitor, 5-10 mg twice daily. The sample in question was CD4+ T cells sorted from blood, obtained at approximately week 56, from a patient treated with tofacitinib. These TCRs come from a human donor with alopecia areata.

This clone has a handful of counts. This rearrangement joins TRBV6-5 to TRBJ1-2; a possible D gene is TRBD1 (5 bases). The CDR3 covers 15 residues. Between the trimmed V and J ends, which lost 1 base and 4 bases, there was a span of 13 bases. In germline, CDR1 is MNHEY, CDR2 SVGAGI. The chain's CDR3 is CASSYYWGGSYGYTF. CDR3 bases: TGTGCCAGCAGTTACTATTGGGGGGGAAGCTATGGCTACACCTTC.

This clone showed up just a few times. This sequence joins TRBV29-1 and TRBJ1-2; a weak D match, TRBD1 (5 bases). Per germline, CDR1 SQVTM and CDR2 ANQGSEA. V dropped 0 bases and J dropped 4 bases, with 12 bases sitting between them. The CDR3 is made up of 14 amino acids. The CDR3 coding sequence is TGCAGCGTTGAAGATGGGGGGGGACCCTATGGCTACACCTTC. Translation: CSVEDGGGPYGYTF.

The J gene is TRBJ1-2, the V gene TRBV30; perhaps TRBD1 as D (5 bases). The CDR3 loop spans 15 amino acids. The germline CDR1 and CDR2 sequences are GTSNPN and SVGIG (reference sequence). Trimming left V 1 base short and J 4 bases short, with 16 bases between. The CDR3 reads CAWSEGTPPPYGYTF. CDR3 DNA sequence: TGTGCCTGGAGTGAGGGGACCCCTCCTCCCTATGGCTACACCTTC.

This clone was found a few times. The chain combines TRBV25-1 with TRBJ1-2; D is undetermined. The CDR3 covers 14 residues. Germline V CDR1 and CDR2: MGHDK, SYGVNS. The V gene lost 2 bases and the J gene lost 4 bases, with 11 bases spanning the gap. CDR3 sequence reads: CASSEELNGYGYTF. CDR3 nucleotides: TGTGCCAGCAGTGAAGAGTTGAATGGCTATGGCTACACCTTC.

Concerning this clone itself: A much more abundant neighbour one base away suggests this may be a read error. Other nucleotide sequences in the sample specify the same CDR3. The rearrangement joins TRBV4-1 to TRBJ2-5; 11 bases agree with TRBD2. The CDR3 contains 16 residues. The germline CDR1 and CDR2 sequences are MGHRA and YSYEKL. V was clipped by 3 bases and J by 3 bases; unmatched bases: 6. The CDR3 region is CASSQGTSGSKETQYF. CDR3 DNA sequence: TGCGCCAGCAGCCAGGGCACTAGCGGGAGCAAAGAGACCCAGTACTTC.

The chain recombines TRBV30 with TRBJ1-1; 7 bases are shared with TRBD1. The CDR3 extends over 13 amino acids. J was trimmed by 11 bases and V by 0 bases; bases with no gene match: 9. Germline lookup yields CDR1 GTSNPN and CDR2 SVGIG (reference sequence). The CDR3 DNA reads TGTGCCTGGAGTGTCGGACAGGTTAATGAGGCTTTCTTT. Protein: CAWSVGQVNEAFF.

The chain combines TRBV29-1 with TRBJ2-1; 8 bases fit TRBD2. Germline loops: CDR1 SQVTM, CDR2 ANQGSEA. The V segment lost 8 bases and the J segment 9 bases; nucleotides outside the gene matches: 21. The CDR3 spans 16 residues. The CDR3 here is CSPIAAGASAGSEQFF. The CDR3 DNA reads as TGCAGCCCCATTGCAGCGGGGGCCTCGGCCGGAAGTGAGCAGTTCTTC.

This rearrangement joins TRBV29-1 to TRBJ2-2; TRBD2 aligns across 7 bases. The trim removed 5 bases at V and 6 bases at J, leaving 9 bases unmatched. Germline values: CDR1 SQVTM, CDR2 ANQGSEA. This CDR3 comprises 14 residues. CDR3 sequence: CSVLGGSLAGELFF. The CDR3 nucleotides are TGCAGCGTTCTGGGGGGGTCCCTGGCCGGGGAGCTGTTTTTT.

This chain connects TRBV19 to TRBJ1-1; no reliable D call. Per germline, CDR1 LNHDA and CDR2 SQIVND (reference sequence). The CDR3 extends over 15 amino acids. Trimming took 3 bases from V and 4 from J, leaving 15 bases between them. CDR3 bases: TGTGCCAGTAGTATTGCCGGATGGGTAGGCACTGAAGCTTTCTTT. Its protein is CASSIAGWVGTEAFF.

This chain uses TRBV4-2 with TRBJ2-6; tentatively, D is TRBD2 (6 bases). Germline V gives CDR1 LGHNA, CDR2 YNFKEQ. The CDR3 loop spans 17 amino acids. Trimming stripped 0 bases from V and 0 bases from J, with 9 bases between. The chain's CDR3 is CASSQDYGGSGANVLTF. In nucleotides, the CDR3 is TGTGCCAGCAGCCAAGATTACGGGGGCTCTGGGGCCAACGTCCTGACTTTC.

This clone has just one count. CDR3 sequence: CASSVEGQGKVYEQYF. CDR3 DNA: TGTGCCAGCAGCGTAGAGGGACAGGGAAAGGTTTACGAGCAGTACTTC. The chain joins TRBV9 to TRBJ2-7; TRBD1 agrees at 9 bases. CDR1 and CDR2 (germline): SGDLS, YYNGEE. The CDR3 loop spans 16 amino acids. Trimming at V came to 0 bases and at J to 4 bases, leaving 8 bases not matched to a gene.

In this sample, this clone turned up once. V is TRBV5-4 and J is TRBJ2-5, with D possibly matching TRBD2 (6 bases). V was pared by 3 bases and J by 1 base, with 10 bases between. CDR1 and CDR2 from the germline V gene are SGHNT and YYREEE (reference sequence). The CDR3 totals 14 residues. In DNA, the CDR3 is TGTGCCAGCAGCTCGGGGGACTTCCAAGAGACCCAGTACTTC. Its translation: CASSSGDFQETQYF.

This sequence joins TRBV5-1 and TRBJ2-7; a weak D match, TRBD2 (6 bases). Germline loops: CDR1 SGHRS, CDR2 YFSETQ. Between the trimmed V and J ends, which lost 4 bases and 3 bases, there was a span of 11 bases. The CDR3 is 13 residues long. For the CDR3, the DNA is TGCGCCAGCAGCCCAGGGAGGCTCTACGAGCAGTACTTC. It codes for CASSPGRLYEQYF.